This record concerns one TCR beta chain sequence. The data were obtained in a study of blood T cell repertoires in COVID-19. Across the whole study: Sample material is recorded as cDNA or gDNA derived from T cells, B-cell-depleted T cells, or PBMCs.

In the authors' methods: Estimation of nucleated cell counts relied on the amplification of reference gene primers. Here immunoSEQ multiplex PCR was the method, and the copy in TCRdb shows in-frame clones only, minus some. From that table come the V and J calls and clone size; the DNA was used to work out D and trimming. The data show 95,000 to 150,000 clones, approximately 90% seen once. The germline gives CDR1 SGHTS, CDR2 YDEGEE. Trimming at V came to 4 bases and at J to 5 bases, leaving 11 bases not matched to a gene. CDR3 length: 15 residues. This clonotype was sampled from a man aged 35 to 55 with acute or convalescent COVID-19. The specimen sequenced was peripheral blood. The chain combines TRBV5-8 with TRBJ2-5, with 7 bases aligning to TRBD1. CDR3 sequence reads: CASSRRGQGWETQYF. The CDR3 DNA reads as TGTGCCAGCAGCCGAAGGGGGCAGGGGTGGGAGACCCAGTACTTC. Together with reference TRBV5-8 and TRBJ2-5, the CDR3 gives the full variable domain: EAGVTQSPTHLIKTRGQQATLRCSPISGHTSVYWYQQALGLGLQFLLWYDEGEERNRGNFPPRFSGRQFPNYSSELNVNALELEDSALYLCASSRRGQGWETQYFGPGTRLLVL.